The clone carrying this T cell receptor (beta chain) was detected only a few times. The data belong to a study of blood T cell repertoires in COVID-19. For the study at large: Whether acute or convalescent, the COVID-19 samples came from the United States, Italy and Spain. PBMCs, B-cell-depleted T cells, or T cells provided the cDNA or gDNA that made up the material.

After removal of 2 bases from V and 2 bases from J, the junction contained 0 bases not matched to a gene. CDR1 and CDR2 (germline): SGDLS, YYNGEE. The CDR3 contains 14 residues. Only in-frame clones appear in the TCRdb table, and some are missing; sequencing was by immunoSEQ multiplex PCR. The sample contains approximately 110,000 clones, 81% of which appear only once. Input material: peripheral blood. This chain uses TRBV9 with TRBJ1-2, with TRBD1 matching over 10 bases. This receptor was obtained from a woman aged 65 to 85 with acute or convalescent COVID-19. Written as DNA, the CDR3 is TGTGCCAGCAGCGTGACAGGGGGCAACTATGGCTACACCTTC. Encoded protein: CASSVTGGNYGYTF.